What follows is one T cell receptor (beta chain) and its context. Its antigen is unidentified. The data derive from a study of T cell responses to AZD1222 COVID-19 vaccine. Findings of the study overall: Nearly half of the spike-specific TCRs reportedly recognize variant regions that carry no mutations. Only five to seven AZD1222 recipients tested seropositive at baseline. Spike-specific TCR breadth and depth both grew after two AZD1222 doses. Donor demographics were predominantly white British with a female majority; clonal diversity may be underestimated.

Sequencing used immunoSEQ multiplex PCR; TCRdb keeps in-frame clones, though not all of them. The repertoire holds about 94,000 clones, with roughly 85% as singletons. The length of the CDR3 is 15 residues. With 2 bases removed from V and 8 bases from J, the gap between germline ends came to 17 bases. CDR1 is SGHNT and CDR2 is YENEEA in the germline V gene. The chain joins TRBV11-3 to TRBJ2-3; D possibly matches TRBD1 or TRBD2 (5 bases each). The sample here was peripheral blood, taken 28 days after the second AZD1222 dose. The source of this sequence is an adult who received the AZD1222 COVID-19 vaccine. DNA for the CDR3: TGTGCCAGCAGCTTATCCGGGACGCCCTATTCTACGCAGTATTTT. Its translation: CASSLSGTPYSTQYF.